The next 10 T cell receptor beta chains were all read from a single sample in a study of shared clonotypes between healthy human individuals. Repertoires were generated with immunoSEQ multiplex PCR, while TCRdb's copy carries only in-frame clones and drops some. The table lists more than 900,000 clones, about 80% of them singletons. Sequenced sample: memory CD4+ T cells from PBMCs. The sample's subset: CD45RA-negative fraction. The receptor source for this set is a man younger than 35 in good health. Some clones in this sample may be carry-over from other donors' samples.

This clone was seen just once. This chain connects TRBV28 to TRBJ2-2; D tentatively fits TRBD1 or TRBD2 (5 bases each). Germline CDR1 MDHEN, CDR2 SYDVKM. The CDR3 runs to 17 residues. V was clipped by 6 bases and J by 2 bases, with 19 bases between them. The CDR3 DNA reads as TGTGCCAGCAGATACTCATTCGGGACGGTAAACACCGGGGAGCTGTTTTTT. This gives the protein CASRYSFGTVNTGELFF.

The table lists this clone with a few counts. The rearrangement joins TRBV28 to TRBJ1-5, with 7 nucleotides matching TRBD1. V was clipped by 7 bases and J by 2 bases; unmatched bases: 5. There are 14 residues in the CDR3. The germline V gene encodes CDR1 MDHEN and CDR2 SYDVKM. CDR3 protein: CASMRGPGNQPQHF. DNA of the CDR3: TGTGCCAGCATGAGGGGGCCCGGCAATCAGCCCCAGCATTTT.

Turning to this clone: The same CDR3 arises from other DNA sequences in this sample as well. This chain links TRBV7-3 with TRBJ2-5; D uncertain. The CDR3 extends over 13 amino acids. Germline CDR1 is SGHTA and CDR2 is FQGTGA. The V and J ends lost 0 bases and 3 bases respectively, with 5 bases between them. Here the CDR3 DNA reads TGTGCCAGCAGCTTAACTCAGGAAGAGACCCAGTACTTC. It yields the protein CASSLTQEETQYF.

J is TRBJ1-3 and V is TRBV7-7; D not certain. The germline CDR1 and CDR2 sequences are SSHAT and FNYEAQ (reference sequence). Between the trimmed V and J ends, which lost 5 bases and 3 bases, there was a span of 8 bases. The length of the CDR3 is 13 residues. The CDR3 DNA sequence: TGTGCCAGCAGCGATGATCTTGGAAACACCATATATTTT. It yields the protein CASSDDLGNTIYF.

This clone showed up many times. This chain uses TRBV6-1 with TRBJ1-3; no clear D gene. The CDR3 extends over 15 amino acids. V was trimmed by 6 bases and J by 0 bases, leaving 12 bases between them. Germline V gives CDR1 MNHNS, CDR2 SASEGT. The CDR3 sequence: CASSALSTSGNTIYF. The CDR3 nucleotides read TGTGCCAGCAGCGCCCTGAGTACCTCTGGAAACACCATATATTTT.

This clone was observed a handful of times. V is TRBV29-1 and J is TRBJ1-1; no clear D. CDR3 size: 13 residues. Per germline, CDR1 SQVTM and CDR2 ANQGSEA. Trimming removed 6 bases from V and 4 bases from J, with 15 bases in between. CDR3 in DNA: TGCAGCGTGATACCTCGAGAGAGCACTGAAGCTTTCTTT. It encodes CSVIPRESTEAFF.

This clone was detected once. The chain is built from TRBV4-3 and TRBJ1-2; D unresolved. The germline gives CDR1 LGHNA, CDR2 YSLEER. The V and J ends lost 3 bases and 6 bases respectively, with 5 bases between them. The CDR3 consists of 11 residues. This CDR3 reads CASSHDHGYTF. CDR3 in DNA: TGCGCCAGCAGCCACGATCATGGCTACACCTTC.

As DNA, the CDR3 is TGTGCCAGCAGCCCCTGGGGGGCTGGGGAAAAACTGTTTTTT. Translating gives CASSPWGAGEKLFF. This sequence joins TRBV7-9 and TRBJ1-4; D possibly corresponds to TRBD1 (6 bases). The CDR3 is 14 amino acids. Germline assignment: CDR1 SEHNR and CDR2 FQNEAQ (reference sequence). Between the trimmed V and J ends, which lost 5 bases and 8 bases, there was a span of 15 bases.

This clone was seen a handful of times. This chain links TRBV19 with TRBJ1-4; 9 bases agree with TRBD1. This CDR3 is built from 17 residues. Germline V CDR1 and CDR2: LNHDA, SQIVND (reference sequence). Losses at the gene ends were 7 bases for V and 8 bases for J; bases not matched to a gene: 17. CDR3 sequence: CASTLLGQGFRPEKLFF. The CDR3 coding sequence is TGTGCCAGTACCCTGTTGGGACAGGGATTCCGGCCGGAAAAACTGTTTTTT.

The J gene is TRBJ2-4, the V gene TRBV7-3; possibly TRBD1 for D (5 bases). This CDR3 region has 16 residues. Germline loops: CDR1 SGHTA, CDR2 FQGTGA. V lost 1 base to trimming and J lost 1 base, with 11 bases between them. For the CDR3, the DNA is TGTGCCAGCAGCTTAAGGCAGGGAAAGGCCAAAAACATTCAGTACTTC. Protein product: CASSLRQGKAKNIQYF.